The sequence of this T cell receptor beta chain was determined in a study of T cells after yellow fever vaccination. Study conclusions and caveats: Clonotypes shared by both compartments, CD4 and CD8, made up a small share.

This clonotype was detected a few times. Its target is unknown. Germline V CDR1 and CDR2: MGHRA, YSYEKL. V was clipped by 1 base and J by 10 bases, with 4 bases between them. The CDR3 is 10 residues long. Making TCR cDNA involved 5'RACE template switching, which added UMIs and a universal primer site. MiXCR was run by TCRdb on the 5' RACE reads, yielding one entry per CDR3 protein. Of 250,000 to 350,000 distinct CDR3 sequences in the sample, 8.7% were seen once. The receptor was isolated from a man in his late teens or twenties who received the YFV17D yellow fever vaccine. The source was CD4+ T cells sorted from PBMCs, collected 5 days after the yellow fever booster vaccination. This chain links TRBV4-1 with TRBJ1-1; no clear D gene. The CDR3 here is CASSQVGAFF. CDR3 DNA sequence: TGCGCCAGCAGCCAAGTCGGAGCTTTCTTT.